The rows below give T cell receptor beta chains drawn from one sample of a study of T cell responses to AZD1222 COVID-19 vaccine. TCRdb's copy holds only in-frame clones and misses some; the assay was immunoSEQ multiplex PCR. This repertoire shows about 100,000 clones, about 85% found once; its top ten account for approximately 4%. The sequenced sample was peripheral blood, obtained on day 0 of AZD1222 vaccination. These receptors were taken from an adult in good health. Each CDR3 is given with its conserved first and last residue. Fields, in order: clone size, D gene, J gene, V gene, CDR3 DNA, CDR3 protein. D genes are given only for firm matches. Rows may omit the clone size; those that give it use once, few, many or a size class.

abundance: NA
d_gene: TRBD2
j_gene: TRBJ2-5
v_gene: TRBV7-3
CDR3nt: TGTGCCAGCAGCTTATTAGCGGGATCGGAGACCCAGTACTTC
CDR3aa: CASSLLAGSETQYF

abundance: few
d_gene: NA
j_gene: TRBJ1-4
v_gene: TRBV19
CDR3nt: TGTGCCAGTAGTAATCGTCGGGCAGCGAGTGAAAAACTGTTTTTT
CDR3aa: CASSNRRAASEKLFF

abundance: NA
d_gene: TRBD2
j_gene: TRBJ2-3
v_gene: TRBV6-4
CDR3nt: TGTGCCAGCAGACTTACTAGCGGAAGCACAGATACGCAGTATTTT
CDR3aa: CASRLTSGSTDTQYF

abundance: NA
d_gene: NA
j_gene: TRBJ1-1
v_gene: TRBV2
CDR3nt: TGTGCCAGCAGGGCCCCAGTGGGATCTCAATCAGGGCAGAACACTGAAGCTTTCTTT
CDR3aa: CASRAPVGSQSGQNTEAFF

abundance: NA
d_gene: TRBD1
j_gene: TRBJ1-2
v_gene: TRBV30
CDR3nt: TGTGCCTGGAGTTTGACCCCGGGACAGGGTAGGAAGGGCTACACCTTC
CDR3aa: CAWSLTPGQGRKGYTF

abundance: NA
d_gene: NA
j_gene: TRBJ2-7
v_gene: TRBV27
CDR3nt: TGTGCCAGCAGTTTATTGGCAAGCGGCTACGAGCAGTACTTC
CDR3aa: CASSLLASGYEQYF

abundance: NA
d_gene: NA
j_gene: TRBJ1-1
v_gene: TRBV12-3/TRBV12-4
CDR3nt: TGTGCCAGCAGTTTCGGACAGAACACTGAAGCTTTCTTT
CDR3aa: CASSFGQNTEAFF

abundance: NA
d_gene: NA
j_gene: TRBJ1-3
v_gene: TRBV4-2
CDR3nt: TGTGCCAGCAGCCCTCACTCAAGCCTAGGAGGCTCTGGAAACACCATATATTTT
CDR3aa: CASSPHSSLGGSGNTIYF

abundance: NA
d_gene: NA
j_gene: TRBJ2-5
v_gene: TRBV5-6
CDR3nt: TGTGCCAGCAGCTTGATAGCGGCCCAAGAGACCCAGTACTTC
CDR3aa: CASSLIAAQETQYF

abundance: NA
d_gene: NA
j_gene: TRBJ1-5
v_gene: TRBV19
CDR3nt: TGTGCCAGCCAGGATAGCAATCAGCCCCAGCATTTT
CDR3aa: CASQDSNQPQHF

abundance: NA
d_gene: TRBD1
j_gene: TRBJ1-2
v_gene: TRBV3-1/TRBV3-2
CDR3nt: TGTGCCAGCAGCCAAGGGGACAGGGGGCGTTTTGGCTACACCTTC
CDR3aa: CASSQGDRGRFGYTF

abundance: NA
d_gene: NA
j_gene: TRBJ1-6
v_gene: TRBV7-3
CDR3nt: TGTGCCAGCAGCTTAAACCGGCAGAATTCACCCCTCCACTTT
CDR3aa: CASSLNRQNSPLHF

abundance: once
d_gene: NA
j_gene: TRBJ2-7
v_gene: TRBV29-1
CDR3nt: TGCAGCGGGGGGGAAAGGGACGAGCAGTACTTC
CDR3aa: CSGGERDEQYF

abundance: NA
d_gene: NA
j_gene: TRBJ2-4
v_gene: TRBV2
CDR3nt: TGTGCCAGCAGTGAAGCCTCGCAGTGGCGGGACATTCAGTACTTC
CDR3aa: CASSEASQWRDIQYF

abundance: NA
d_gene: TRBD1
j_gene: TRBJ1-1
v_gene: TRBV27
CDR3nt: TGTGCCAGCAGTTTAGGGACAGCGAACACTGAAGCTTTCTTT
CDR3aa: CASSLGTANTEAFF

abundance: NA
d_gene: NA
j_gene: TRBJ2-1
v_gene: TRBV20-1
CDR3nt: TGCAGTGCTAGTCGCCCAGCTTACAATGAGCAGTTCTTC
CDR3aa: CSASRPAYNEQFF

abundance: NA
d_gene: TRBD1
j_gene: TRBJ2-7
v_gene: TRBV7-2
CDR3nt: TGTGCCAGCAGCTGGGGACAGGGAAATTACTACGAGCAGTACTTC
CDR3aa: CASSWGQGNYYEQYF

abundance: NA
d_gene: NA
j_gene: TRBJ2-7
v_gene: TRBV6-2/TRBV6-3
CDR3nt: TGTGCCAGCAGTGCCCCCAGAGAGCAGTACTTC
CDR3aa: CASSAPREQYF

abundance: NA
d_gene: TRBD2
j_gene: TRBJ2-1
v_gene: TRBV7-2
CDR3nt: TGTGCCAGCAGCCAGTCGAAGGCGGGAGGGAGATACAATGAGCAGTTCTTC
CDR3aa: CASSQSKAGGRYNEQFF

abundance: NA
d_gene: NA
j_gene: TRBJ2-1
v_gene: TRBV21-1
CDR3nt: TGTGCCAGCAGCAAAGGGTGGGGGGAAACAAGCGATGAGCAGTTCTTC
CDR3aa: CASSKGWGETSDEQFF

abundance: NA
d_gene: NA
j_gene: TRBJ1-6
v_gene: TRBV11-2
CDR3nt: TGTGCCAGCAGCTTAGGCAGTGGGCTAAATTCACCCCTCCACTTT
CDR3aa: CASSLGSGLNSPLHF

abundance: NA
d_gene: TRBD1
j_gene: TRBJ1-1
v_gene: TRBV3-1/TRBV3-2
CDR3nt: TGTGCCAGCAGCCCCTGGACAGGGACGAAGACTGAAGCTTTCTTT
CDR3aa: CASSPWTGTKTEAFF

abundance: NA
d_gene: TRBD1
j_gene: TRBJ1-4
v_gene: TRBV4-3
CDR3nt: TGCGCCAGCAGCCAAGTCGGGGGAGGACAGGGTGAAAAACTGTTTTTT
CDR3aa: CASSQVGGGQGEKLFF

abundance: NA
d_gene: NA
j_gene: TRBJ1-1
v_gene: TRBV6-5
CDR3nt: TGTGCCAGCAGTTACAGTTTGGGCATGAACACTGAAGCTTTCTTT
CDR3aa: CASSYSLGMNTEAFF

abundance: NA
d_gene: NA
j_gene: TRBJ2-6
v_gene: TRBV7-9
CDR3nt: TGTGCCATCTACTCTGGGGCCAACGTCCTGACTTTC
CDR3aa: CAIYSGANVLTF

abundance: few
d_gene: NA
j_gene: TRBJ1-6
v_gene: TRBV30
CDR3nt: TGTGCCTGGAGACCGGACGGAACTTCACCCCTCCACTTT
CDR3aa: CAWRPDGTSPLHF

abundance: once
d_gene: NA
j_gene: TRBJ2-7
v_gene: TRBV6-2/TRBV6-3
CDR3nt: TGTGCCAGCAGCTCCACAGGGTCGGGAAACGAGCAGTACTTC
CDR3aa: CASSSTGSGNEQYF

abundance: NA
d_gene: TRBD1
j_gene: TRBJ2-3
v_gene: TRBV24-1
CDR3nt: TGTGCCACCAGTGATTGGGACAGGGGGACAGATACGCAGTATTTT
CDR3aa: CATSDWDRGTDTQYF

abundance: NA
d_gene: NA
j_gene: TRBJ1-6
v_gene: TRBV15
CDR3nt: TGTGCCACCATGGGGCAGGATTTAGATTCACCCCTCCACTTT
CDR3aa: CATMGQDLDSPLHF

abundance: once
d_gene: NA
j_gene: TRBJ2-5
v_gene: TRBV12-3/TRBV12-4
CDR3nt: TGTGCCAGCAGTTTGGGAGAGGCCCAGTACTTC
CDR3aa: CASSLGEAQYF

abundance: NA
d_gene: NA
j_gene: TRBJ2-6
v_gene: TRBV5-4
CDR3nt: TGTGCCAGCAGCCCGCGTTCTGGGGCTGGGGCCAACGTCCTGACTTTC
CDR3aa: CASSPRSGAGANVLTF

abundance: few
d_gene: NA
j_gene: TRBJ1-1
v_gene: TRBV6-4
CDR3nt: TGTGCCAGCAGTGACTTCGAGAACACTGAAGCTTTCTTT
CDR3aa: CASSDFENTEAFF

abundance: NA
d_gene: NA
j_gene: TRBJ1-1
v_gene: TRBV16
CDR3nt: TGTGCCAGCAGATCCTCAGGGTCGGGGACTGAAGCTTTCTTT
CDR3aa: CASRSSGSGTEAFF

abundance: NA
d_gene: NA
j_gene: TRBJ1-4
v_gene: TRBV4-1
CDR3nt: TGCGCCAGCAGCCGAGCCGGGACGGGGAATGAAAAACTGTTTTTT
CDR3aa: CASSRAGTGNEKLFF

abundance: NA
d_gene: TRBD1
j_gene: TRBJ1-1
v_gene: TRBV19
CDR3nt: TGTGCCAGTAGTAAGGCCGGACAGGGGACTGAAGCTTTCTTT
CDR3aa: CASSKAGQGTEAFF

abundance: NA
d_gene: NA
j_gene: TRBJ1-3
v_gene: TRBV7-2
CDR3nt: TGTGCCAGCAGCGGGAGGGTTGGAAACACCATATATTTT
CDR3aa: CASSGRVGNTIYF

abundance: NA
d_gene: NA
j_gene: TRBJ1-1
v_gene: TRBV7-3
CDR3nt: TGTGCCAGCAGTCGGGCCGCGACGGGGACTGAAGCTTTCTTT
CDR3aa: CASSRAATGTEAFF

abundance: NA
d_gene: NA
j_gene: TRBJ1-6
v_gene: TRBV7-2
CDR3nt: TGTGCCAGCAGCACCACGGAGGGCGGTAATTCACCCCTCCACTTT
CDR3aa: CASSTTEGGNSPLHF

abundance: NA
d_gene: NA
j_gene: TRBJ1-1
v_gene: TRBV27
CDR3nt: TGTGCCAGCAGTTTAGGAGGACTTTTTGGAGCTTTCTTT
CDR3aa: CASSLGGLFGAFF

abundance: NA
d_gene: NA
j_gene: TRBJ2-3
v_gene: TRBV6-5
CDR3nt: TGTGCCAGCAGTTACGGTTCTAGGGTAGGGGCAGATACGCAGTATTTT
CDR3aa: CASSYGSRVGADTQYF

abundance: NA
d_gene: TRBD2
j_gene: TRBJ2-3
v_gene: TRBV5-6
CDR3nt: TGTGCCAGCAGCTTATCAGCGGGGGGGCGCACGCAGTATTTT
CDR3aa: CASSLSAGGRTQYF

abundance: NA
d_gene: TRBD2
j_gene: TRBJ2-7
v_gene: TRBV5-1
CDR3nt: TGCGCCAGCAGCTTGGTCCTAGCGGGAGAGTCCTACGAGCAGTACTTC
CDR3aa: CASSLVLAGESYEQYF

abundance: NA
d_gene: NA
j_gene: TRBJ1-6
v_gene: TRBV7-2
CDR3nt: TGTGCCAGCAGCATAATGGGTTCACCCCTCCACTTT
CDR3aa: CASSIMGSPLHF

abundance: NA
d_gene: NA
j_gene: TRBJ2-7
v_gene: TRBV9
CDR3nt: TGTGCCAGCAGCCGAGGGGCGCCCGCCGGCTACGAGCAGTACTTC
CDR3aa: CASSRGAPAGYEQYF

abundance: NA
d_gene: NA
j_gene: TRBJ2-7
v_gene: TRBV12-3/TRBV12-4
CDR3nt: TGTGCCAGCAGTTTATTCGTTTACGAGCAGTACTTC
CDR3aa: CASSLFVYEQYF

abundance: NA
d_gene: NA
j_gene: TRBJ1-5
v_gene: TRBV19
CDR3nt: TGTGCCAGTAGGAGGGGAGGTGCATTGGACCAGCCCCAGCATTTT
CDR3aa: CASRRGGALDQPQHF

abundance: NA
d_gene: TRBD1
j_gene: TRBJ2-4
v_gene: TRBV7-8
CDR3nt: TGTGCCAGCAGCCTGGGAGGGACAGGGAAAAACATTCAGTACTTC
CDR3aa: CASSLGGTGKNIQYF

abundance: few
d_gene: NA
j_gene: TRBJ2-1
v_gene: TRBV5-6
CDR3nt: TGTGCCAGCAGCCAGTACAACAGTTACAATGAGCAGTTCTTC
CDR3aa: CASSQYNSYNEQFF

abundance: NA
d_gene: NA
j_gene: TRBJ1-6
v_gene: TRBV20-1
CDR3nt: TGCAGTGCTAGTGGGGGGTCCAGCTCCTATAATTCACCCCTCCACTTT
CDR3aa: CSASGGSSSYNSPLHF

abundance: NA
d_gene: TRBD2
j_gene: TRBJ2-1
v_gene: TRBV19
CDR3nt: TGTGCCAGTAGCCTACCGATTGGTAGCGGGGGCAATGAGCAGTTCTTC
CDR3aa: CASSLPIGSGGNEQFF

abundance: once
d_gene: NA
j_gene: TRBJ2-1
v_gene: TRBV6-1
CDR3nt: TGTGCCAGCAGTGAAGCCTTCAGGGGCCCCTACAATGAGCAGTTCTTC
CDR3aa: CASSEAFRGPYNEQFF

abundance: few
d_gene: NA
j_gene: TRBJ1-1
v_gene: TRBV5-1
CDR3nt: TGCGCCAGCAGCTTGGGGCACCCGAACACTGAAGCTTTCTTT
CDR3aa: CASSLGHPNTEAFF

abundance: NA
d_gene: NA
j_gene: TRBJ1-5
v_gene: TRBV5-1
CDR3nt: TGCGCCAGCAGCAACGATCGGAACGGGCCCCAGCATTTT
CDR3aa: CASSNDRNGPQHF

abundance: NA
d_gene: TRBD1
j_gene: TRBJ1-1
v_gene: TRBV5-1
CDR3nt: TGCGCCAGCAGTTACCGACAGGGGAGTGGAACTGAAGCTTTCTTT
CDR3aa: CASSYRQGSGTEAFF

abundance: NA
d_gene: NA
j_gene: TRBJ2-2
v_gene: TRBV10-3
CDR3nt: TGTGCCATCAGTGACCCTACTCAAAACACCGGGGAGCTGTTTTTT
CDR3aa: CAISDPTQNTGELFF

abundance: NA
d_gene: TRBD1
j_gene: TRBJ2-7
v_gene: TRBV18
CDR3nt: TGTGCCAGCTCACCAAGGGGGACAGGGGCCGCCTACGAGCAGTACTTC
CDR3aa: CASSPRGTGAAYEQYF